This T cell receptor beta chain was profiled in a study of response to subunit inactivated influenza vaccine. Whole-study results and caveats: Each seasonal influenza vaccination recruits few new T cells, the authors suggested.

One entry per CDR3 protein results from TCRdb running MiXCR on the RT-PCR reads. The repertoire includes about 700,000 distinct CDR3 sequences, approximately 15% of them detected once, and around 7.3% sits in the top ten. This clonotype occurred a few times. Its antigen is undetermined. CDR1 is KGHSH, CDR2 LQKENI, per germline. V trimming: 4 bases; J trimming: 4 bases; junction bases outside the gene matches: 4. The CDR3 totals 15 residues. The chain has TRBV18 and TRBJ2-1; 10 bases line up with TRBD2. The TCR originated in a man aged 50 to 60 who received an inactivated influenza vaccine. The source was PBMCs from blood, collected 14 to 15 days before vaccination. The CDR3: CASSQSGGEYNEQFF. For the CDR3, the DNA is TGTGCCAGCTCACAGAGCGGGGGGGAATACAATGAGCAGTTCTTC. Full variable domain (outside the CDR3, taken from reference TRBV18 and TRBJ2-1): NAGVMQNPRHLVRRRGQEARLRCSPMKGHSHVYWYRQLPEEGLKFMVYLQKENIIDESGMPKERFSAEFPKEGPSILRIQQVVRGDSAAYFCASSQSGGEYNEQFFGPGTRLTVL.